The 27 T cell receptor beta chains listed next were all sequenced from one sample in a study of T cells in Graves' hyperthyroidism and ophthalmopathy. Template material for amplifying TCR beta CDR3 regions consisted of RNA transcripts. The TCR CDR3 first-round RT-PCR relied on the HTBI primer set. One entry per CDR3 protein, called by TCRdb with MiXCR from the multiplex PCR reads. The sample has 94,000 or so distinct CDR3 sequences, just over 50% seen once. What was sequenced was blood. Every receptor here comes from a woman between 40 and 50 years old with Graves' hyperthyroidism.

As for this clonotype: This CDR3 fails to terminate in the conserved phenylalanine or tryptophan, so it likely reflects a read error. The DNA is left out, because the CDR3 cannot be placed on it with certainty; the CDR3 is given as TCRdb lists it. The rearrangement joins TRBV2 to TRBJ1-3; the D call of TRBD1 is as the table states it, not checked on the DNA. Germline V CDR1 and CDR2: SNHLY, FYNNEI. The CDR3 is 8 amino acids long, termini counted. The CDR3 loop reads CASRDRDT.

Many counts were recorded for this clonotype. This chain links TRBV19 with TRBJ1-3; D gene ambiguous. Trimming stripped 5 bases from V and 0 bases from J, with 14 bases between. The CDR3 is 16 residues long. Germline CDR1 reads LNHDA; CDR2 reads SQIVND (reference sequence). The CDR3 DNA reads TGTGCCAGTAGTCTTCGGGCGGGGAACTCTGGAAACACCATATATTTT. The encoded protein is CASSLRAGNSGNTIYF.

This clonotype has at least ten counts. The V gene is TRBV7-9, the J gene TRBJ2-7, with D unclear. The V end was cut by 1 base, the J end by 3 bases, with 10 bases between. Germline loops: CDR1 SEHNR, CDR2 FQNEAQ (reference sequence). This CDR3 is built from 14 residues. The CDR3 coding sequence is TGTGCCAGCAGCTTAGGGGCGAGAGACTACGAGCAGTACTTC. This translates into CASSLGARDYEQYF.

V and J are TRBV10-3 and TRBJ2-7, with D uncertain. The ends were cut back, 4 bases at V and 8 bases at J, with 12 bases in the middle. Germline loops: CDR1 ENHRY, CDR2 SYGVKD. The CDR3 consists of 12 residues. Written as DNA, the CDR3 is TGTGCCATCAGTGCCCAAGACATGCAGCAGTACTTC. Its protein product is CAISAQDMQQYF.

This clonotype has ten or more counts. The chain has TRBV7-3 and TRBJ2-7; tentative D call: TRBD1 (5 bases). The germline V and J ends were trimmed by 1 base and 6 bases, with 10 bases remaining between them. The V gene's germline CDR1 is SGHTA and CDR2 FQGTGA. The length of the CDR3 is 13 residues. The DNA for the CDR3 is TGTGCCAGCAGCTTAATAGGGGCAGGCGAGCAGTACTTC. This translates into CASSLIGAGEQYF.

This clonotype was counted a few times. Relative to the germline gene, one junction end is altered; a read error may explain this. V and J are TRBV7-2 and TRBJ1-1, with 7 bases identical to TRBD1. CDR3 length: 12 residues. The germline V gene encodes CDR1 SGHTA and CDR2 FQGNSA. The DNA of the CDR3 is TGTGCCAGCAGCCAAGGGACAGATGAAGCTTCCTTT. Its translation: CASSQGTDEASF.

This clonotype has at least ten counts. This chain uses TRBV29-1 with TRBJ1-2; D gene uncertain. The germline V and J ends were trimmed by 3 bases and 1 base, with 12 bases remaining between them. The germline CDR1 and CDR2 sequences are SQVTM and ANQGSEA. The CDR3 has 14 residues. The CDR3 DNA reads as TGCAGCGTTGAGATTATGAACAGTAACTATGGCTACACCTTC. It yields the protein CSVEIMNSNYGYTF.

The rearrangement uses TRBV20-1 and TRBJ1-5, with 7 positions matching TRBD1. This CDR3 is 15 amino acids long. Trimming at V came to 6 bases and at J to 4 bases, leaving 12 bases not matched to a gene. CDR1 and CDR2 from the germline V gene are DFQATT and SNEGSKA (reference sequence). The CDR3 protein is CSAPSRGRGNQPQHF. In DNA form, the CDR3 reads TGCAGTGCACCTAGTAGGGGCAGGGGGAATCAGCCCCAGCATTTT.

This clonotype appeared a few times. In DNA, the CDR3 is TGTGCCAGCAGCGTAGTTTTCGCGAATTCACCCCTCCACTTT. Amino acids: CASSVVFANSPLHF. The chain uses TRBV9 and TRBJ1-6; D unclear. This CDR3 spans 14 amino acids. Between the trimmed V and J ends, which lost 0 bases and 7 bases, there was a span of 8 bases. CDR1 is SGDLS and CDR2 is YYNGEE in the germline V gene.

The CDR3 coding sequence is TGCGCCAGCAGCTCACTAGCGACGAACACCGGGGAGCTGTTTTTT. Translation gives CASSSLATNTGELFF. The chain joins TRBV5-1 to TRBJ2-2; 7 bases agree with TRBD2. The CDR3 has 15 amino acids. Germline trimming cut 3 bases from V and 0 bases from J; bases unmatched to any gene: 2. Germline V CDR1 and CDR2: SGHRS, YFSETQ.

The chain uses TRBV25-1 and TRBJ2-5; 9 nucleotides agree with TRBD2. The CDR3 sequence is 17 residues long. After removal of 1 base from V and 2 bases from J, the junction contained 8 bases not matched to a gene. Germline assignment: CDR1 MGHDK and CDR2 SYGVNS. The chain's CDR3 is CASSEWLAGTPQETQYF. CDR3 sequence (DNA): TGTGCCAGCAGTGAATGGCTAGCGGGAACACCTCAAGAGACCCAGTACTTC.

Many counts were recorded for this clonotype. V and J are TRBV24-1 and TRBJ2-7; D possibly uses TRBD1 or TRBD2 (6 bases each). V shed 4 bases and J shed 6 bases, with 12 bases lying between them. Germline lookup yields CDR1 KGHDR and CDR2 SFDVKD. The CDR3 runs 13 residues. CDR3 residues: CATSEGGRGEQYF. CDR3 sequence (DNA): TGTGCCACCAGTGAGGGGGGCAGGGGCGAGCAGTACTTC.

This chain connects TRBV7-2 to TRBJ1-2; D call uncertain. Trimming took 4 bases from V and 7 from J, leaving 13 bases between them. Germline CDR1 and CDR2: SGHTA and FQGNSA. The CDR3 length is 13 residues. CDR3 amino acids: CASSSERAGGYTF. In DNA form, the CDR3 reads TGTGCCAGCAGCTCGGAGAGGGCGGGTGGCTACACCTTC.

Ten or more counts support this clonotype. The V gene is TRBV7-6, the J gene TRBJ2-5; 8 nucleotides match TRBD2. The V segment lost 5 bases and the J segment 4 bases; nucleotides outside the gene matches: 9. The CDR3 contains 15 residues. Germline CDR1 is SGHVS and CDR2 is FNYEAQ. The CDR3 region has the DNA TGTGCCAGCAGCCCCGGGGCGGGGGGCCCAGAGACCCAGTACTTC. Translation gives CASSPGAGGPETQYF.

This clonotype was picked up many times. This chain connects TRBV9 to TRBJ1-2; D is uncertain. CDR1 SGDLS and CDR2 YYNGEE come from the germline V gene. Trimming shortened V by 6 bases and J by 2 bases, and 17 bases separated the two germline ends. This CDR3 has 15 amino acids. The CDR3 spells CASIVYPQGNYGYTF. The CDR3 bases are TGTGCCAGCATCGTGTATCCCCAAGGGAACTATGGCTACACCTTC.

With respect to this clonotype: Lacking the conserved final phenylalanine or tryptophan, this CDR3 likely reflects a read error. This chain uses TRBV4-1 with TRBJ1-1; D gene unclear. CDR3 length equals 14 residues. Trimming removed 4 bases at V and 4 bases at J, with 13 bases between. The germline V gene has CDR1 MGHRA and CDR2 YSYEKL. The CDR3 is CASSPADGRTEAFL. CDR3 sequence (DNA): TGCGCCAGCAGCCCTGCGGACGGGCGCACTGAAGCTTTCCTT.

The CDR3 here is CATSRDLAGAPWHEQYF. The CDR3 bases are TGTGCCACCAGCAGAGATTTAGCGGGAGCACCTTGGCACGAGCAGTACTTC. V gene TRBV15 combines with J gene TRBJ2-7; 9 positions agree with TRBD2. V lost 0 bases to trimming and J lost 5 bases; unmatched junction nucleotides: 11. The CDR3 length is 17 residues. Germline CDR1 is LNHNV and CDR2 is YYDKDF (reference sequence).

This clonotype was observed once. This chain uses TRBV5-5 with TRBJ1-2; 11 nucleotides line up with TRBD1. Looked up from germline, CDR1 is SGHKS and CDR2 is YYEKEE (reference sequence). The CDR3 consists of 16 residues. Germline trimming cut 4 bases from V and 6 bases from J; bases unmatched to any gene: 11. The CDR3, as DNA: TGTGCCAGCAGCAACGGCGGCGTGGGACAGGGGGATGGCTACACCTTC. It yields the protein CASSNGGVGQGDGYTF.

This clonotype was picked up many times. The CDR3 sequence is CATSVSRDTQYF. DNA of the CDR3: TGTGCCACCAGCGTCTCCAGAGATACGCAGTATTTT. The rearrangement uses TRBV15 and TRBJ2-3, with D uncertain. In germline, CDR1 is LNHNV, CDR2 YYDKDF (reference sequence). The V gene lost 5 bases and the J gene lost 5 bases, with 8 bases spanning the gap. This CDR3 is built from 12 residues.

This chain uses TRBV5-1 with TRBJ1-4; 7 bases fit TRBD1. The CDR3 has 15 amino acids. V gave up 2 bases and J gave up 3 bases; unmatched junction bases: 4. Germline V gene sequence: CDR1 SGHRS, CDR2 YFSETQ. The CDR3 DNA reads TGCGCCAGCAGCTTACACAGGGGTGCTAATGAAAAACTGTTTTTT. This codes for CASSLHRGANEKLFF.

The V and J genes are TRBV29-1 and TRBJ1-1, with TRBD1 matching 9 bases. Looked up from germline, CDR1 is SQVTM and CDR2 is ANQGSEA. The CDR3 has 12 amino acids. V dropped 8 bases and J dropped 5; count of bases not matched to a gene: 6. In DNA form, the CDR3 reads TGCAGCCTTGGACAGGGGAGGACTGAAGCTTTCTTT. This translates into CSLGQGRTEAFF.

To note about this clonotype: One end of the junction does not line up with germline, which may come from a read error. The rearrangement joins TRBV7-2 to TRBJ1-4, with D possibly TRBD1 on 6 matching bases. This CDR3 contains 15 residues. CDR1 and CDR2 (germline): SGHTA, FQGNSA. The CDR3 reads CASSPGQRNNEILFF. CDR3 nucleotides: TGTGCCAGCAGCCCCGGACAGAGAAATAATGAAATACTGTTTTTT. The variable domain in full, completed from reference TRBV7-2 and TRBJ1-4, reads GAGVSQSPSNKVTEKGKDVELRCDPISGHTALYWYRQSLGQGLEFLIYFQGNSAPDKSGLPSDRFSAERTGGSVSTLTIQRTQQEDSAVYLCASSPGQRNNEILFFGSGTQLSVL.

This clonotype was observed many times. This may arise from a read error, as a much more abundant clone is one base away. CDR3 DNA: TGTGCCACCAGCAGAGGGGGACAGGGCGGCGAGCAGCACTTC. Amino acid sequence: CATSRGGQGGEQHF. This chain uses TRBV15 with TRBJ2-7, with 9 bases aligning to TRBD1. The CDR3 has 14 amino acids. Looked up from germline, CDR1 is LNHNV and CDR2 is YYDKDF (reference sequence).

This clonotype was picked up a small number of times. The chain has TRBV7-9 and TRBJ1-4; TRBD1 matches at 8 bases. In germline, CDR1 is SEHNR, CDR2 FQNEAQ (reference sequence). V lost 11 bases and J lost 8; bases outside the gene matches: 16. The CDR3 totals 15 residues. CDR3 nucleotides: TGTGCCTGGAGTCCAACGGACAGGGCCTGGGAAAAACTGTTTTTT. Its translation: CAWSPTDRAWEKLFF.

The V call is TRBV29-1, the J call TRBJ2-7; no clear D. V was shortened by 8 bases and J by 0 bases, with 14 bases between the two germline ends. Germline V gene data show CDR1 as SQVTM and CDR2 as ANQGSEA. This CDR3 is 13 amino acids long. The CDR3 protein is CSQAGISSYEQYF. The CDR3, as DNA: TGCAGCCAAGCTGGGATCAGCTCCTACGAGCAGTACTTC.

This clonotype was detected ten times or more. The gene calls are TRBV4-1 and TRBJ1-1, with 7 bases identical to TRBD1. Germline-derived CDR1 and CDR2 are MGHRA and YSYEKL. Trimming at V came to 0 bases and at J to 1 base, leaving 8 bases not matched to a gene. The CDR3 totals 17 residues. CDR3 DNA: TGCGCCAGCAGCCAAGAAGGAGGGGGCGGCGGGAACACTGAAGCTTTCTTT. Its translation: CASSQEGGGGGNTEAFF.

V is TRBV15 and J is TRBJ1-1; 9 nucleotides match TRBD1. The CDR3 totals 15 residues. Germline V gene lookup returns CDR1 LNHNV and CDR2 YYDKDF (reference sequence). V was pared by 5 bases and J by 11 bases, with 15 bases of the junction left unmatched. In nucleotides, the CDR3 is TGTGCCACCAGCCGCCATCTGTCCGGGGACAGGGTGGCTTTCTTT. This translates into CATSRHLSGDRVAFF.